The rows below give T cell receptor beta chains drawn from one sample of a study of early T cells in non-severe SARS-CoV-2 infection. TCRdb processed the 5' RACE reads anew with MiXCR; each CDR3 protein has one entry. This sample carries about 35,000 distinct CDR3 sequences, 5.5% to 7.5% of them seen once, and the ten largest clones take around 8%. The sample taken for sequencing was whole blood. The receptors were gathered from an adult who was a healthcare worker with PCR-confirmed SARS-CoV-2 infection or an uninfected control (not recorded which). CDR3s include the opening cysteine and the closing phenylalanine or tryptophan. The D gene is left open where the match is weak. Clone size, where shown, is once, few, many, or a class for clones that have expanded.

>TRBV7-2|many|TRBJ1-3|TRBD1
CASSLEGGLGNTIYF
TGTGCCAGCAGCTTAGAAGGGGGCCTTGGAAACACCATATATTTT
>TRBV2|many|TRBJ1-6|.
CASRYRDPVPSPLHF
TGTGCCAGCAGATACCGGGATCCAGTACCTTCACCCCTCCACTTT
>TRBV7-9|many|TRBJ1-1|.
CASSPSNSFAEAFF
TGTGCCAGCAGCCCCAGTAACAGTTTCGCTGAAGCTTTCTTT
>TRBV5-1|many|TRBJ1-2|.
CASRPGSNYGYTF
TGCGCCAGCAGACCAGGCTCTAACTATGGCTACACCTTC
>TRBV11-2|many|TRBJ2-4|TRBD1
CASSVVVGQRNIQYF
TGTGCCAGCAGCGTAGTGGTGGGACAGAGGAACATTCAGTACTTC
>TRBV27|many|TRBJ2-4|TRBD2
CASSSIAGGAKNIQYF
TGTGCCAGCAGTTCAATAGCGGGGGGAGCCAAAAACATTCAGTACTTC
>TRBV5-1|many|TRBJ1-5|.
CASSLEGISNQPQHF
TGCGCCAGCAGCTTGGAAGGGATAAGCAATCAGCCCCAGCATTTT
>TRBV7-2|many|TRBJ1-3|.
CASSLGASSGNTIYF
TGTGCCAGCAGCTTAGGGGCTTCCTCTGGAAACACCATATATTTT
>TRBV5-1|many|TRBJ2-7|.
CASSLQGRSYEQYF
TGCGCCAGCAGCCTTCAGGGAAGGAGCTACGAGCAGTACTTC
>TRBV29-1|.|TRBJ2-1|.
CSVAAYNEQFF
TGCAGCGTGGCAGCCTACAATGAGCAGTTCTTC
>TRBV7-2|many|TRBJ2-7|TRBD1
CASSSIGTGSYEQYF
TGTGCCAGCAGCAGCATAGGGACAGGTAGCTACGAGCAGTACTTC
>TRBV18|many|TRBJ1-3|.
CASSPEGNTIYF
TGTGCCAGCTCACCGGAAGGAAACACCATATATTTT
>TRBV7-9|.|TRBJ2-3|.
CASSLGAGASDTQYF
TGTGCCAGCAGCTTAGGGGCGGGGGCATCAGATACGCAGTATTTT
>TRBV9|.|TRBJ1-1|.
CASSVAGDTEAFF
TGTGCCAGCAGCGTAGCTGGAGACACTGAAGCTTTCTTT
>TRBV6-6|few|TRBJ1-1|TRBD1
CASSNYRQGRNTEAFF
TGTGCCAGCAGTAACTATCGACAGGGGAGGAACACTGAAGCTTTCTTT
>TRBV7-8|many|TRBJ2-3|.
CASSLRVSSTDTQYF
TGTGCCAGCAGCTTGAGGGTCTCTAGCACAGATACGCAGTATTTT
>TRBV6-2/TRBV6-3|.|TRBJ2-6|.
CASAYGTGANVLTF
TGTGCCAGCGCGTACGGAACTGGGGCCAACGTCCTGACTTTC
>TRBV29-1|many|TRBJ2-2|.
CSVESAGTGELFF
TGCAGCGTTGAATCAGCGGGCACCGGGGAGCTGTTTTTT
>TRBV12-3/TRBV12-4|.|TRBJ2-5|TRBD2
CASSLRTSGARETQYF
TGTGCCAGCAGTCTCCGGACTAGCGGGGCAAGAGAGACCCAGTACTTC
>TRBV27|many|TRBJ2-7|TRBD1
CASSLLQDRATPPYF
TGTGCCAGCAGTTTATTACAGGACAGGGCCACTCCCCCTTACTTC
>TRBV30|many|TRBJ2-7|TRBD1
CAWTRDRAHEQYF
TGTGCCTGGACCAGGGACAGGGCCCACGAGCAGTACTTC
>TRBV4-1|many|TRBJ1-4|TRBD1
CASSQGSGTANEKLFF
TGCGCCAGCAGCCAAGGTTCCGGGACAGCCAATGAAAAACTGTTTTTT
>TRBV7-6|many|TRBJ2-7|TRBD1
CASSLSSDRVAYEQYF
TGTGCCAGCAGCTTATCCTCAGACAGGGTAGCCTACGAGCAGTACTTC
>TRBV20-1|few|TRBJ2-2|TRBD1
CSARTGAVTGELFF
TGCAGTGCTAGAACAGGGGCGGTCACCGGGGAGCTGTTTTTT
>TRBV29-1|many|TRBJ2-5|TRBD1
CSVSGQGGQETQYF
TGCAGCGTTTCGGGACAGGGAGGACAAGAGACCCAGTACTTC
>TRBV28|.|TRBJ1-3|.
CASSQEEPDSLRNTIYF
TGTGCCAGCAGCCAGGAAGAGCCGGACAGCCTTAGAAACACCATATATTTT
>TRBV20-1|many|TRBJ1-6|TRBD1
CSAREQGQGNSPLHF
TGCAGTGCTAGAGAACAAGGACAGGGGAATTCACCCCTCCACTTT